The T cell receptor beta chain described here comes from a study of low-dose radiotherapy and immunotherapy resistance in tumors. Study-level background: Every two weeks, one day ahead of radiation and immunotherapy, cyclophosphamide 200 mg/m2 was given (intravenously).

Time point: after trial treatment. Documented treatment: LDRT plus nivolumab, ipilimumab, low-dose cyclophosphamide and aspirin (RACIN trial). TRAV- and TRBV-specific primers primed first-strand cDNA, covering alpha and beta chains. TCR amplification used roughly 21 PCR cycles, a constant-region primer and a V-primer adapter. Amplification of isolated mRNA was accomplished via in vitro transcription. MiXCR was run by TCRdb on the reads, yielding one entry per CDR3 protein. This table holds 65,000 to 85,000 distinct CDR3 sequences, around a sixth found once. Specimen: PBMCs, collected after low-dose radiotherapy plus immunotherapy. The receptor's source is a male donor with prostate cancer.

In nucleotides, the CDR3 is TGTGCCAGCTCACCACCCCAGGCCCCCTACGAGCAGTACTTC. This gives the protein CASSPPQAPYEQYF. The V gene is TRBV18, the J gene TRBJ2-7; D unresolved. Germline V CDR1 and CDR2: KGHSH, LQKENI. V lost 0 bases, J lost 2 bases, and 8 bases lay in between. The CDR3 extends over 14 amino acids. The full variable domain, with the rest looked up from reference TRBV18 and TRBJ2-7, is NAGVMQNPRHLVRRRGQEARLRCSPMKGHSHVYWYRQLPEEGLKFMVYLQKENIIDESGMPKERFSAEFPKEGPSILRIQQVVRGDSAAYFCASSPPQAPYEQYFGPGTRLTVT.